This paragraph reports one T cell receptor (beta chain). Repertoires were generated with immunoSEQ multiplex PCR, while TCRdb's copy carries only in-frame clones and drops some. The sample lists 25,000 to 30,000 clones; about 80% were seen once. The sample belongs to a study of graft-versus-host responses after intestinal transplantation. Graft material was processed, releasing intraepithelial and lamina propria lymphocytes. V gave up 0 bases and J gave up 7 bases; unmatched junction bases: 5. The CDR3 is 14 amino acids. Germline V lookup: CDR1 LGHNA, CDR2 YNFKEQ. The sequence was obtained from a human patient who received an intestinal transplant, so some T cells may come from the graft donor. The gene calls are TRBV4-2 and TRBJ1-1; TRBD1 matches at 7 bases. The specimen comprised ileum tissue, sampled 98 days after intestinal transplantation. The CDR3 region has the DNA TGTGCCAGCAGCCAAGAAAGGGGGCGCGGTGAAGCTTTCTTT. It specifies CASSQERGRGEAFF.